This T cell receptor beta chain was captured in a study of PD-L1 blockade in urothelial cancer. Study background: Analyzed time points were 3 weeks (second dose) and 6 weeks after therapy began. Reported median T cell count for blood samples was 120,000 to 150,000.

To note about this clone: Its antigen is unknown.

Produced via immunoSEQ multiplex PCR; TCRdb's table is partial and in-frame only. The repertoire consists of about 17,000 clones, with about nine tenths occurring once and the leading ten covering under 7%. Study outcomes and limitations: Better progression-free and overall survival followed lower pretreatment blood clonality. Larger 3-week expansion of tumor-associated blood clones was seen in durable-benefit patients.

The CDR3 is made up of 16 amino acids. Germline V gene data show CDR1 as SGHDT and CDR2 as YYEEEE. V was clipped by 4 bases and J by 4 bases, with 19 bases between them. The V call is TRBV5-6, the J call TRBJ2-3; possibly TRBD1 for D (7 bases). The receptor comes from a man aged 50-59 years with urothelial cancer. The sequenced sample was PBMCs, obtained around atezolizumab (anti-PD-L1) treatment. This CDR3 is CASSVGPPRGADTQYF. In nucleotides, the CDR3 is TGTGCCAGCAGCGTGGGACCACCCAGGGGGGCAGATACGCAGTATTTT.